The present TCR beta chain was sequenced within a study of chemoradiotherapy in HPV16-positive cancers. Overall study results and limits: During treatment, candidate HPV-specific clones and E7-related motifs expanded in tumor.

This CDR3 comprises 17 residues. Germline V gene data show CDR1 as LNHDA and CDR2 as SQIVND (reference sequence). J gave up 0 bases and V 5 bases, and 12 bases lay outside the gene matches. The method was immunoSEQ multiplex PCR; TCRdb's version includes in-frame clones alone and lacks a portion of them. The profile shows approximately 8,200 clones, 70% to 85% of them singletons. Repeated repertoire sampling spanned the course of chemoradiotherapy. This clone was counted a few times. The target antigen is unknown. This specimen consisted of blood, obtained from a patient who underwent chemoradiotherapy. This chain connects TRBV19 to TRBJ1-2, with TRBD1 matching 7 bases. This clonotype was obtained from a human donor with HPV-associated anogenital cancer. This CDR3 is CASSSQGQLLANYGYTF. In DNA form, the CDR3 reads TGTGCCAGTAGTTCACAGGGGCAGCTATTAGCTAACTATGGCTACACCTTC.